This is a list of T cell receptor beta chains from one sample in a study of T cell repertoires in cytomegalovirus infection. TCRdb re-analysed the reads in MiXCR, keeping a single row per CDR3 protein. The sample has approximately 500,000 distinct CDR3 sequences, around 10% seen once; the top ten hold 10%. Sequencing was performed on PBMCs. These receptors all stem from a human donor in good health (CMV status not recorded). Some clones in this sample may be carry-over from other donors' samples. Each CDR3 is given with its conserved first and last residue. A D gene is named only where the DNA matches it firmly. Some rows mark clone size as missing; the rest say once, few, many or name a class of expanded clone.

CDR3aa: CSASAPTEGRNRAFF; CDR3nt: TGCAGTGCTAGTGCCCCTACAGAGGGGCGAAATCGGGCTTTCTTT; abundance: many; d_gene: .; v_gene: TRBV20-1; j_gene: TRBJ1-1
CDR3aa: CASSPATGQGDSGYTF; CDR3nt: TGTGCCAGCAGCCCCGCAACGGGACAGGGGGATAGTGGCTACACCTTC; abundance: few; d_gene: TRBD1; v_gene: TRBV5-6; j_gene: TRBJ1-2
CDR3aa: CSVEGPNTEAFF; CDR3nt: TGCAGCGTTGAAGGACCAAACACTGAAGCTTTCTTT; abundance: few; d_gene: .; v_gene: TRBV29-1; j_gene: TRBJ1-1
CDR3aa: CATSRERDRGRQDTQYF; CDR3nt: TGTGCCACCAGCAGAGAGCGAGACAGGGGGCGTCAAGATACGCAGTATTTT; abundance: many; d_gene: TRBD1; v_gene: TRBV15; j_gene: TRBJ2-3
CDR3aa: CASSLARDSLFF; CDR3nt: TGTGCCAGCAGCTTAGCGCGGGATTCCTTGTTCTTC; abundance: many; d_gene: .; v_gene: TRBV7-2; j_gene: TRBJ2-1
CDR3aa: CASSQRGSDREQYF; CDR3nt: TGTGCCAGTTCTCAGCGGGGGAGCGATAGGGAGCAGTACTTC; abundance: few; d_gene: TRBD2; v_gene: TRBV27; j_gene: TRBJ2-7
CDR3aa: CASSVGSAAYEQYF; CDR3nt: TGTGCCAGCAGCGTCGGAAGCGCCGCCTACGAGCAGTACTTC; abundance: .; d_gene: .; v_gene: TRBV9; j_gene: TRBJ2-7
CDR3aa: CSARGTSGIQETQYF; CDR3nt: TGCAGTGCGCGCGGGACTAGCGGGATCCAAGAGACCCAGTACTTC; abundance: many; d_gene: TRBD2; v_gene: TRBV20-1; j_gene: TRBJ2-5
CDR3aa: CASSLGGGTYYNEQFF; CDR3nt: TGTGCCAGCAGCTTAGGGGGGGGGACATATTACAATGAGCAGTTCTTC; abundance: many; d_gene: .; v_gene: TRBV7-9; j_gene: TRBJ2-1
CDR3aa: CASSEYPGGSPLHF; CDR3nt: TGTGCCAGCAGTGAATACCCTGGCGGGTCACCCCTCCACTTT; abundance: few; d_gene: .; v_gene: TRBV25-1; j_gene: TRBJ1-6
CDR3aa: CASRQRGGSPPALHF; CDR3nt: TGTGCCAGCAGGCAGAGGGGGGGGTCACCTCCTGCCCTCCACTTT; abundance: few; d_gene: .; v_gene: TRBV2; j_gene: TRBJ1-6
CDR3aa: CASSQTTGLASGGYEQYF; CDR3nt: TGCGCCAGCAGCCAAACGACCGGACTCGCTAGCGGGGGGTACGAGCAGTACTTC; abundance: many; d_gene: TRBD2; v_gene: TRBV4-1; j_gene: TRBJ2-7
CDR3aa: CASSLTREGPYEQYF; CDR3nt: TGTGCCAGCAGTTTGACGCGGGAGGGCCCCTACGAGCAGTACTTC; abundance: .; d_gene: TRBD2; v_gene: TRBV27; j_gene: TRBJ2-7
CDR3aa: CASSSRQRRYSNQPQHF; CDR3nt: TGTGCCAGCAGCTCAAGACAGAGACGCTATAGCAATCAGCCCCAGCATTTT; abundance: many; d_gene: .; v_gene: TRBV5-6; j_gene: TRBJ1-5
CDR3aa: CASSLSTKKGEEQYF; CDR3nt: TGCGCCAGCAGCTTGAGCACCAAAAAGGGTGAGGAGCAGTACTTC; abundance: .; d_gene: .; v_gene: TRBV5-1; j_gene: TRBJ2-7
CDR3aa: CASSLTEEQANYGYTF; CDR3nt: TGCGCCAGCAGCCTAACAGAGGAACAAGCTAACTATGGCTACACCTTC; abundance: few; d_gene: .; v_gene: TRBV5-1; j_gene: TRBJ1-2
CDR3aa: CASSIQVATGSSPQHF; CDR3nt: TGTGCCAGTAGTATACAGGTTGCGACGGGGAGTTCGCCCCAGCATTTT; abundance: many; d_gene: .; v_gene: TRBV19; j_gene: TRBJ1-5
CDR3aa: CASSPNPGQGDTEAFF; CDR3nt: TGTGCCAGCTCACCTAATCCGGGACAGGGCGACACTGAAGCTTTCTTT; abundance: few; d_gene: TRBD1; v_gene: TRBV18; j_gene: TRBJ1-1
CDR3aa: CASRGGGRSNQPQHF; CDR3nt: TGCGCCAGCAGGGGGGGAGGCCGTAGCAATCAGCCCCAGCATTTT; abundance: many; d_gene: .; v_gene: TRBV10-2; j_gene: TRBJ1-5
CDR3aa: CASSSRDYTEAFF; CDR3nt: TGTGCCAGCAGCTCCCGGGACTACACTGAAGCTTTCTTT; abundance: many; d_gene: .; v_gene: TRBV7-8; j_gene: TRBJ1-1
CDR3aa: CASSPSGTSGNQYF; CDR3nt: TGTGCCAGCAGCCCCTCAGGGACTAGCGGGAACCAGTACTTC; abundance: many; d_gene: TRBD2; v_gene: TRBV6-1; j_gene: TRBJ2-5
CDR3aa: CASSLDTGQGSYEQYF; CDR3nt: TGTGCCAGCAGCTTAGATACGGGACAGGGCTCCTACGAGCAGTACTTC; abundance: many; d_gene: TRBD1; v_gene: TRBV11-3; j_gene: TRBJ2-7
CDR3aa: CASSSSGTLSYEQYF; CDR3nt: TGTGCCAGCAGCTCCAGCGGGACTCTCTCCTACGAGCAGTACTTC; abundance: many; d_gene: TRBD2; v_gene: TRBV11-2; j_gene: TRBJ2-7
CDR3aa: CASSSRQYNEQFF; CDR3nt: TGTGCCAGCAGTTCCCGACAGTACAATGAGCAGTTCTTC; abundance: many; d_gene: .; v_gene: TRBV12-3/TRBV12-4; j_gene: TRBJ2-1
CDR3aa: CASRRPDEETQYF; CDR3nt: TGTGCCAGCAGGAGACCCGATGAGGAGACCCAGTACTTC; abundance: few; d_gene: .; v_gene: TRBV5-4; j_gene: TRBJ2-5
CDR3aa: CASSQGRTSFPHGETQYF; CDR3nt: TGCGCCAGCAGCCAAGGTCGGACTAGCTTCCCCCACGGAGAGACCCAGTACTTC; abundance: many; d_gene: TRBD2; v_gene: TRBV4-1; j_gene: TRBJ2-5
CDR3aa: CASSLGTVNTGELFF; CDR3nt: TGTGCCAGCAGTCTTGGGACGGTCAACACCGGGGAGCTGTTTTTT; abundance: many; d_gene: .; v_gene: TRBV28; j_gene: TRBJ2-2
CDR3aa: CASSEGTEAFF; CDR3nt: TGCGCCAGCAGTGAAGGTACTGAAGCTTTCTTT; abundance: many; d_gene: .; v_gene: TRBV10-2; j_gene: TRBJ1-1
CDR3aa: CASSPVARAVGTGELFF; CDR3nt: TGTGCCAGCAGCCCCGTCGCGAGGGCCGTTGGCACCGGGGAGCTGTTTTTT; abundance: few; d_gene: .; v_gene: TRBV11-2; j_gene: TRBJ2-2
CDR3aa: CASSLEGQVYGYTF; CDR3nt: TGTGCCAGCAGCTTGGAGGGACAGGTCTATGGCTACACCTTC; abundance: many; d_gene: TRBD1; v_gene: TRBV5-6; j_gene: TRBJ1-2
CDR3aa: CASGREIKNIQYF; CDR3nt: TGTGCCAGCGGCCGGGAGATTAAAAACATTCAGTACTTC; abundance: .; d_gene: .; v_gene: TRBV28; j_gene: TRBJ2-4
CDR3aa: CASSQDREHTIYF; CDR3nt: TGTGCCAGCAGCCAGGACAGGGAGCACACCATATATTTT; abundance: .; d_gene: TRBD1; v_gene: TRBV2; j_gene: TRBJ1-3
CDR3aa: CASSPLGSSGNTIYF; CDR3nt: TGTGCCAGCAGCCCCCTGGGGAGCTCTGGAAACACCATATATTTT; abundance: many; d_gene: .; v_gene: TRBV7-9; j_gene: TRBJ1-3
CDR3aa: CASSISSGEQYF; CDR3nt: TGTGCCAGCAGCATCTCCTCGGGAGAGCAGTACTTC; abundance: few; d_gene: .; v_gene: TRBV2; j_gene: TRBJ2-7
CDR3aa: CASSPSPPAYEQYF; CDR3nt: TGTGCCAGCTCACCATCCCCGCCGGCATACGAGCAGTACTTC; abundance: many; d_gene: .; v_gene: TRBV18; j_gene: TRBJ2-7
CDR3aa: CSVARQLNEKLFF; CDR3nt: TGCAGCGTTGCCAGGCAACTTAATGAAAAACTGTTTTTT; abundance: few; d_gene: .; v_gene: TRBV29-1; j_gene: TRBJ1-4
CDR3aa: CASSRIGQGAATNEKLFF; CDR3nt: TGTGCCAGCAGCCGAATAGGACAGGGGGCAGCAACTAATGAAAAACTGTTTTTT; abundance: many; d_gene: TRBD1; v_gene: TRBV5-4; j_gene: TRBJ1-4
CDR3aa: CSAANRGRGETQYF; CDR3nt: TGCAGTGCTGCTAACAGGGGGCGCGGGGAGACCCAGTACTTC; abundance: .; d_gene: TRBD1; v_gene: TRBV20-1; j_gene: TRBJ2-5
CDR3aa: CASSWARDGYEQYF; CDR3nt: TGTGCCAGCAGTTGGGCGAGGGATGGCTACGAGCAGTACTTC; abundance: many; d_gene: .; v_gene: TRBV6-1; j_gene: TRBJ2-7
CDR3aa: CASSVASKGLAGGHDNEQFF; CDR3nt: TGTGCCAGCAGCGTAGCTTCTAAGGGACTAGCGGGGGGCCACGACAATGAGCAGTTCTTC; abundance: .; d_gene: TRBD2; v_gene: TRBV9; j_gene: TRBJ2-1
CDR3aa: CASSTTTGKAGELFF; CDR3nt: TGTGCCAGCAGCACCACGACAGGGAAGGCCGGGGAGCTGTTTTTT; abundance: many; d_gene: TRBD1; v_gene: TRBV11-2; j_gene: TRBJ2-2
CDR3aa: CSAPLAGGLIPYEQYF; CDR3nt: TGCAGTGCTCCCCTGGCAGGGGGCCTAATTCCCTACGAGCAGTACTTC; abundance: .; d_gene: TRBD1; v_gene: TRBV20-1; j_gene: TRBJ2-7
CDR3aa: CSATVAGTNTGELFF; CDR3nt: TGCAGTGCGACCGTAGCGGGGACGAACACCGGGGAGCTGTTTTTT; abundance: .; d_gene: TRBD2; v_gene: TRBV20-1; j_gene: TRBJ2-2
CDR3aa: CSVGGRAIDTQYF; CDR3nt: TGCAGCGTAGGTGGCAGGGCGATAGATACGCAGTATTTT; abundance: many; d_gene: .; v_gene: TRBV29-1; j_gene: TRBJ2-3